In its sample, the clone carrying this TCR beta chain was seen a few times. The antigen is undetermined. TCRdb fed the 5' RACE reads into MiXCR, producing one record per CDR3 protein. The sample holds hundreds of thousands of distinct CDR3 sequences, about 20% seen once. Losses at the gene ends were 7 bases for V and 7 bases for J; bases not matched to a gene: 15. The CDR3 runs to 16 residues. Germline V gives CDR1 MNHEY, CDR2 SMNVEV (reference sequence). This specimen comes from a study of T-cell memory formation after mild COVID-19. Across the whole study: In these data, TCR clusters were largely donor specific. Study conclusions and caveats: Contracting clones localized mainly to CM and EM when CD4+ and mainly to EMRA when CD8+.

This receptor was obtained from an adult woman who had mild COVID-19 (a few samples of this study predate the infection). Cell type and time point are not known. The chain employs TRBV27 and TRBJ2-2, with 7 bases matching TRBD2. Input material: PBMCs or a T cell subset sorted from them (not recorded which). The CDR3 region is CASISRGGRRSGELFF. Here the CDR3 DNA reads TGTGCCAGCATCTCGAGGGGCGGGAGACGAAGCGGGGAGCTGTTTTTT.